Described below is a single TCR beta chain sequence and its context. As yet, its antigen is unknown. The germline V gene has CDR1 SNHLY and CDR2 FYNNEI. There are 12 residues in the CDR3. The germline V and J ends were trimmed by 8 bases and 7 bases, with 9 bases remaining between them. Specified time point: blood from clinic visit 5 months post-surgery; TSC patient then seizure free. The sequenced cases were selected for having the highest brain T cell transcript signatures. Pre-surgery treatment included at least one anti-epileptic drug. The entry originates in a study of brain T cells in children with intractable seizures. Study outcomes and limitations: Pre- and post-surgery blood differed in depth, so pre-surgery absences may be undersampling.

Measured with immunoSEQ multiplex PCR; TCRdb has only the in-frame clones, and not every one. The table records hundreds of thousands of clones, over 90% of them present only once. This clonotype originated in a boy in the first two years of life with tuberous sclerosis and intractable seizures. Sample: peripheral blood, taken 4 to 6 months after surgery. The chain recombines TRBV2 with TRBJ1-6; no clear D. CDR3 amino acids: CASERQNSPLHF. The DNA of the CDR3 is TGTGCCAGCGAAAGACAAAATTCACCCCTCCACTTT.